The rows below give T cell receptor beta chains drawn from one sample of a study of blood T cell repertoires in COVID-19. Sequencing used immunoSEQ multiplex PCR; TCRdb keeps in-frame clones, though not all of them. The data show roughly 84,000 clones, with about four fifths seen just once and approximately 12% held by the top ten. Specimen: peripheral blood. All receptors derive from a woman aged 40 to 50 with active or convalescent COVID-19. The CDR3 runs from the conserved cysteine through the conserved F or W. A D gene is named only where the DNA matches it firmly. The size entry is marked missing in some rows and otherwise reads once, few, many or a size class.

D	J	size	V	DNA	CDR3
-	TRBJ2-5	-	TRBV20-1	TGCAGTGCTAGTTTATCCGTCGGTACCCAGTACTTC	CSASLSVGTQYF
TRBD1	TRBJ2-5	-	TRBV7-2	TGTGCCAGCAGCTCGATTATTCAGGGGGCCGGAGAGACCCAGTACTTC	CASSSIIQGAGETQYF
TRBD2	TRBJ2-1	few	TRBV9	TGTGCCAGCAGCGGATGGACTAGCGGGCCTTACAATGAGCAGTTCTTC	CASSGWTSGPYNEQFF
TRBD2	TRBJ2-3	-	TRBV20-1	TGCAGTGCTAGTCTGGGAGGGAGCCGCACAGATACGCAGTATTTT	CSASLGGSRTDTQYF
TRBD1	TRBJ1-1	-	TRBV28	TGTGCCAGCAGTTCCCCAGGGGGTACGAACACTGAAGCTTTCTTT	CASSSPGGTNTEAFF
-	TRBJ1-3	-	TRBV7-2	TGTGCCAGCAGCTTGGGAGGGGGCTCTGGAAACACCATATATTTT	CASSLGGGSGNTIYF
-	TRBJ2-2	once	TRBV7-2	TGTGCCAGCAGCGTAGGGGCGGGACTGAACACCGGGGAGCTGTTTTTT	CASSVGAGLNTGELFF
TRBD1	TRBJ2-7	-	TRBV7-9	TGTGCCAGCCAAGACAGGGTCGGGGAGCAGTACTTC	CASQDRVGEQYF
-	TRBJ1-3	-	TRBV10-3	TGTGCCATCAGTCCATACAGCTCTGGAAACACCATATATTTT	CAISPYSSGNTIYF
TRBD1	TRBJ2-7	many	TRBV11-2	TGTGCCAGCAGCTTAACCCCGGGACAGGGAGAAAACTACGAGCAGTACTTC	CASSLTPGQGENYEQYF
TRBD1	TRBJ2-5	-	TRBV28	TGTGCCAGCAGTATCCCGGGACAGGGCACAGAGACCCAGTACTTC	CASSIPGQGTETQYF
TRBD2	TRBJ2-5	-	TRBV12-3/TRBV12-4	TGTGCTTCTGGGGGGGGAGGGGAGACCCAGTACTTC	CASGGGGETQYF
-	TRBJ2-7	few	TRBV27	TGTGCCAGCGGAGATCGATTCTACGAGCAGTACTTC	CASGDRFYEQYF
-	TRBJ2-5	-	TRBV7-2	TGTGCCAGCAGCGGTACAGGACCCCAAGAGACCCAGTACTTC	CASSGTGPQETQYF
TRBD2	TRBJ2-7	-	TRBV4-2	TGTGCCAGCAGCCTCGAAGCGGGACTAGCGGGAGTTGAGCAGTACTTC	CASSLEAGLAGVEQYF
TRBD2	TRBJ2-1	few	TRBV7-3	TGTGCCAGCAGCTTAGGACTAGCGGACAACAATGAGCAGTTCTTC	CASSLGLADNNEQFF
TRBD1	TRBJ2-5	-	TRBV20-1	TGCAGTGCTAGTCCGGGACAGGCGGCCATTTGGGAGACCCAGTACTTC	CSASPGQAAIWETQYF